This T cell receptor (beta chain) appears in the sequencing data of a study of blood T cell repertoires in COVID-19. Study-level information: Collection of acute and convalescent COVID-19 samples took place in the United States, Italy and Spain.

Here immunoSEQ multiplex PCR was the method, and the copy in TCRdb shows in-frame clones only, minus some. This table holds about 180,000 clones, 65% to 90% found once. CDR1 and CDR2 from the germline V gene are SGHDN and FVKESK. There are 13 residues in the CDR3. Germline trimming cut 0 bases from V and 13 bases from J; bases unmatched to any gene: 3. The gene calls are TRBV14 and TRBJ1-6, with 7 nucleotides matching TRBD1. What was sequenced was peripheral blood. The clonotype was recovered from a man in his fifties with active or convalescent COVID-19. The CDR3 DNA follows: TGTGCCAGCAGCCAAGATCGCAGGGGGCCCCTCCACTTT. This gives the protein CASSQDRRGPLHF.